The sequence of this TCR gamma chain was determined in a study of intestinal T cells in coeliac disease. Genomic DNA came from ten approximately 4.8-µm formalin-fixed paraffin-embedded scrolls per case. The germline V gene encodes CDR1 VENAVY and CDR2 YDSYNSRV. CDR3 length equals 11 residues. With V trimmed by 3 bases and J by 13 bases, 9 bases remained unmatched. Using about 210 ng of biopsy DNA, TRG was amplified with LymphoTrack primers. TCRdb called clones anew from the multiplex PCR reads with CATT. The sample yields approximately 700 gamma-chain clones, roughly 52% seen once. Specimen: a duodenal biopsy. The rearrangement links TRGV8 to TRGJ1 or TRGJ2. The TCR was taken from a human donor who served as a control with a normal duodenal biopsy, not a healthy volunteer. CDR3 DNA sequence: TGTGCCACCTGGGATCGTATAAGTAAACTCTTT. Amino acid sequence: CATWDRISKLF.